A single sample gave rise to the 10 T cell receptor beta chains below, sequenced in a study of cytomegalovirus exposure and HLA in healthy donors. Measured with immunoSEQ multiplex PCR; TCRdb has only the in-frame clones, and not every one. The repertoire holds tens of thousands of clones, with roughly 91% as singletons. The sequenced sample was PBMCs. The receptor source for this set is a woman in her twenties or thirties in good health and CMV-seronegative.

The chain couples TRBV27 to TRBJ2-7; possibly TRBD2 for D (7 bases). The CDR3 sequence is 15 residues long. Germline CDR1 reads MNHEY; CDR2 reads SMNVEV (reference sequence). V lost 2 bases to trimming and J lost 5 bases, with 16 bases between them. The CDR3 loop reads CASSLIKGGLNEQYF. The DNA for the CDR3 is TGTGCCAGCAGTTTAATTAAGGGGGGGCTTAACGAGCAGTACTTC.

Concerning this clone: The identical CDR3 is also encoded by other nucleotide sequences in the sample. The chain couples TRBV30 to TRBJ2-4, with 9 bases fitting TRBD1. This CDR3 contains 16 residues. After removal of 3 bases from V and 3 bases from J, the junction contained 9 bases not matched to a gene. Per the germline V gene, CDR1 is GTSNPN and CDR2 is SVGIG (reference sequence). Written as DNA, the CDR3 is TGTGCCTGGAGGGAACCAGACAGGGGGATCAAAAACATTCAGTACTTC. Its translation is CAWREPDRGIKNIQYF.

This clone was recorded once. The J gene is TRBJ2-1, the V gene TRBV14, with 11 bases that match TRBD2. V gave up 3 bases and J gave up 2 bases; unmatched junction bases: 6. CDR1 and CDR2 (germline): SGHDN, FVKESK. This CDR3 is 17 amino acids long. As DNA, the CDR3 is TGTGCCAGCAGCCACCTGGGACTAGCGGCGACCTACAATGAGCAGTTCTTC. Translating gives CASSHLGLAATYNEQFF.

This sequence joins TRBV30 and TRBJ1-2; perhaps TRBD1 as D (6 bases). The germline V and J ends were trimmed by 5 bases and 5 bases, with 30 bases remaining between them. Germline V gene sequence: CDR1 GTSNPN, CDR2 SVGIG (reference sequence). This CDR3 region has 18 residues. CDR3 in DNA: TGTGCCTGGGGTCTGGGGGGGCCCCTAGACCCGCCTACTTATGGCTACACCTTC. It yields the protein CAWGLGGPLDPPTYGYTF.

The gene calls are TRBV30 and TRBJ1-2; the match to TRBD1 covers 10 bases. The V segment lost 4 bases and the J segment 6 bases; nucleotides outside the gene matches: 5. Germline V gene data show CDR1 as GTSNPN and CDR2 as SVGIG (reference sequence). The CDR3 is 13 residues long. CDR3 loop: CAWTPGQGNGYTF. The CDR3 DNA follows: TGTGCCTGGACCCCGGGACAGGGGAATGGCTACACCTTC.

The rearrangement joins TRBV20-1 to TRBJ2-7; unclear D gene. The CDR3 sequence is 10 residues long. The V gene lost 6 bases and the J gene lost 4 bases, with 7 bases spanning the gap. Germline V CDR1 and CDR2: DFQATT, SNEGSKA (reference sequence). Written as DNA, the CDR3 is TGCAGTGCCGAGGAATACGAGCAGTACTTC. It encodes CSAEEYEQYF.

CDR3 in DNA: TGTGCCAGCAGTTTTCGGGAAGTTAACTATGGCTACACCTTC. It yields the protein CASSFREVNYGYTF. The rearrangement joins TRBV28 to TRBJ1-2; D is unclear. In germline, CDR1 is MDHEN, CDR2 SYDVKM. Trimming left V 3 bases short and J 1 base short, with 9 bases between. The CDR3 loop spans 14 amino acids.

This clone was found once. The chain recombines TRBV4-2 with TRBJ1-4; D may be TRBD1 (6 bases). This CDR3 is built from 14 residues. CDR1 and CDR2 (germline): LGHNA, YNFKEQ. Trimming took 0 bases from V and 11 from J, leaving 13 bases between them. CDR3 DNA: TGTGCCAGCAGCCAAGAGTATGGGACACCCAAACTGTTTTTT. Amino acid sequence: CASSQEYGTPKLFF.

This clone was picked up a small number of times. This chain joins TRBV12-2 and TRBJ2-1; the table calls TRBD1, which could not be checked here. TRBV12-2 is noted as a pseudogene. The CDR3 loop spans 14 amino acids. The CDR3 nucleotides read TGTGCAAGTCGCCCCAGGGGGTACGACAATGAGCAGTTCTTC. Amino acid sequence: CASRPRGYDNEQFF.

V is TRBV9 and J is TRBJ1-2; 8 positions agree with TRBD1. The CDR3 length is 15 residues. J gave up 7 bases and V 2 bases, and 10 bases lay outside the gene matches. CDR1 SGDLS and CDR2 YYNGEE come from the germline V gene. CDR3 sequence reads: CASSVPGQAVSGYTF. The CDR3, as DNA: TGTGCCAGCAGCGTCCCGGGACAGGCCGTATCTGGCTACACCTTC.